The source of this T cell receptor (beta chain) is a study of tumor-infiltrating lymphocytes in primary liver carcinoma. In the study overall: Maximum tumor diameters ranged from about 4 to 11 cm, stage T1-T3 N0M0.

On this clonotype: Its target is unknown.

Whole-study findings and limits: CD4+ and CD8+ repertoires could not be compared in these unsorted bulk samples. Tumors reached a significantly greater top-250-clone fraction than blood did (p = 0.039).

The input was 500 ng total RNA; TCR beta cDNA was made from it with a constant-region primer. TCR beta libraries came from three nested multiplex PCR rounds using slightly modified ARM-PCR. Running 9 to 10 cycles apiece, the first two PCR rounds relied on TRBV1-TRBV30 forward primers together with a C-beta reverse primer. Each CDR3 protein gets one entry after TCRdb re-called the multiplex PCR reads with MiXCR. The profile shows hundreds of thousands of distinct CDR3 sequences, around three fifths of them singletons. Germline DNA was also extracted, and blood RNA derived from unsorted whole blood. The CDR3 runs to 12 residues. V lost 5 bases and J 7 bases, leaving 12 bases between the germline ends. Germline CDR1 reads SGHAT; CDR2 reads FQNNGV.

The chain recombines TRBV11-2 with TRBJ2-7, with D unresolved. Sequencing used peripheral blood. The TCR sequence derives from a woman aged 25 to 39 with primary liver carcinoma and hepatitis B virus infection. This CDR3 is CASSLTLDEQYF. The CDR3 DNA sequence: TGTGCCAGCAGCCTTACCCTGGATGAGCAGTACTTC.